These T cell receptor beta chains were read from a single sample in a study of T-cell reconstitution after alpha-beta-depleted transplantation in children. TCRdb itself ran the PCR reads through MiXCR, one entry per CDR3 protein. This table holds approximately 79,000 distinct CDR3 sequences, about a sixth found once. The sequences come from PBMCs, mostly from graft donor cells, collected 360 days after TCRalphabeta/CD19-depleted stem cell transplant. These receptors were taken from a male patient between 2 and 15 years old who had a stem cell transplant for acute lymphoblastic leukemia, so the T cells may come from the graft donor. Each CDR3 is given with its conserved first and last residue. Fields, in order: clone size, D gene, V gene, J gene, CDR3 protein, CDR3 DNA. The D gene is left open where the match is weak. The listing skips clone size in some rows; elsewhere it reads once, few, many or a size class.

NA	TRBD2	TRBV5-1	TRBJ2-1	CASSHRLAGVNEQFF	TGCGCCAGCAGCCACCGACTAGCGGGTGTCAATGAGCAGTTCTTC
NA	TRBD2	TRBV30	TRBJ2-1	CASLAGVSNEQFF	TGTGCCTCGTTAGCGGGGGTATCCAATGAGCAGTTCTTC
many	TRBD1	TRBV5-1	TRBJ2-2	CASTPTGVYGELFF	TGCGCCAGCACCCCGACAGGGGTTTACGGGGAGCTGTTTTTT
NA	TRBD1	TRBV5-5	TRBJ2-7	CASSHRDSSYEQYF	TGTGCCAGCAGTCACCGGGACAGCTCCTACGAGCAGTACTTC
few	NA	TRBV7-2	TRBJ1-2	CASSFRSYGYTF	TGTGCCAGCAGCTTCCGGTCTTATGGCTACACCTTC
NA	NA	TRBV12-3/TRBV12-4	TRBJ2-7	CASSARLTYEQYF	TGTGCCAGCAGTGCCCGTTTGACCTACGAGCAGTACTTC
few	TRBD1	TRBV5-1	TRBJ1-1	CASSQRTGMNTEAFF	TGCGCCAGCAGCCAGAGGACAGGGATGAACACTGAAGCTTTCTTT
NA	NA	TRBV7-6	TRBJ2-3	CASSVTGLSTDTQYF	TGTGCCAGCAGCGTTACAGGGTTGAGCACAGATACGCAGTATTTT
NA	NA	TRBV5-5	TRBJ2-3	CASSPVTDTQYF	TGTGCCAGCAGCCCAGTCACAGATACGCAGTATTTT
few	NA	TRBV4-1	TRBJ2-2	CASSQEGGNTGELFF	TGCGCCAGCAGCCAAGAAGGTGGGAACACCGGGGAGCTGTTTTTT
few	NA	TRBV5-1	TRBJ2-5	CASSQGWQLKETQYF	TGCGCCAGCAGCCAAGGGTGGCAGCTCAAAGAGACCCAGTACTTC
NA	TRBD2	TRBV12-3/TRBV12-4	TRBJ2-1	CASSFLAGGIEQFF	TGTGCCAGCAGTTTCCTAGCGGGAGGGATTGAGCAGTTCTTC
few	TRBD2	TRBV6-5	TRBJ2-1	CASSYSSAGGRDEQFF	TGTGCCAGCAGTTACTCCAGCGCGGGAGGGCGCGATGAGCAGTTCTTC
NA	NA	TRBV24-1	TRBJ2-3	CATSDSGTDTQYF	TGTGCCACCAGTGATTCGGGTACAGATACGCAGTATTTT
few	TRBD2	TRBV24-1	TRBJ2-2	CATSDPLAGNTGELFF	TGTGCCACCAGTGATCCATTAGCGGGGAACACCGGGGAGCTGTTTTTT
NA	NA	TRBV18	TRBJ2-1	CASSPLGSGNNEQFF	TGTGCCAGCTCACCCCTAGGAAGTGGGAACAATGAGCAGTTCTTC
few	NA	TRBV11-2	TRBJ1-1	CASSLDRRGSEAFF	TGTGCCAGCAGCTTAGATCGACGGGGGTCTGAAGCTTTCTTT
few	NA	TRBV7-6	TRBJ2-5	CASSPDRRFQETQYF	TGTGCCAGCAGCCCGGACAGAAGATTCCAAGAGACCCAGTACTTC
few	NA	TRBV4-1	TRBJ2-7	CASSPILYEQYF	TGCGCCAGCAGCCCTATCCTCTACGAGCAGTACTTC
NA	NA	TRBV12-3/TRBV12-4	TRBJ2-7	CASSLPPLREQYF	TGTGCCAGCAGTTTACCCCCTCTCCGCGAGCAGTACTTC
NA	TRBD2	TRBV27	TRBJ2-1	CASSLRTSGRPYYNEQFF	TGTGCCAGCAGTTTGAGAACTAGCGGGAGGCCCTACTACAATGAGCAGTTCTTC
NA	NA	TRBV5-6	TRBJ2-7	CASSLTGRYEQYF	TGTGCCAGCAGCTTGACAGGTCGATACGAGCAGTACTTC
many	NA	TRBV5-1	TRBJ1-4	CASSLAPSGNEKLFF	TGCGCCAGCAGCTTGGCCCCATCTGGGAATGAAAAACTGTTTTTT
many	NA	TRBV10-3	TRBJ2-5	CAIRTGPQETQYF	TGTGCCATCAGGACAGGTCCTCAAGAGACCCAGTACTTC
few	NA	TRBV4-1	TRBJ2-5	CASSQWTAQGTQYF	TGCGCCAGCAGCCAATGGACTGCGCAAGGGACCCAGTACTTC
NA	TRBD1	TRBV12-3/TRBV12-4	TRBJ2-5	CASRSRDRGIQETQYF	TGTGCCAGCAGATCCCGGGACAGGGGGATTCAAGAGACCCAGTACTTC
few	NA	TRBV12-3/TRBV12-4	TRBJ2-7	CASSLGGANEQYF	TGTGCCAGCAGTTTAGGAGGGGCCAACGAGCAGTACTTC
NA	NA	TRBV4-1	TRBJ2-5	CASSQGPEETQYF	TGCGCCAGCAGCCAAGGACCAGAGGAGACCCAGTACTTC
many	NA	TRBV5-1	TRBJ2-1	CASSFHIDNEQFF	TGCGCCAGCAGCTTCCACATAGACAATGAGCAGTTCTTC
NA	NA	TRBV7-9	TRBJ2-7	CASSPMIGPWGSYEQYF	TGTGCCAGCAGCCCTATGATCGGGCCTTGGGGCTCCTACGAGCAGTACTTC
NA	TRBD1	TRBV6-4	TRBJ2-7	CASSDSMVGGVSYEQYF	TGTGCCAGCAGTGACTCGATGGTAGGGGGCGTGTCCTACGAGCAGTACTTC
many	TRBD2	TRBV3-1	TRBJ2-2	CASSHPRTGRAVGELFF	TGTGCCAGCAGCCACCCCCGTACCGGGAGGGCCGTTGGGGAGCTGTTTTTT
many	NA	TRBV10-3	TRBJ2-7	CASSRQVHEQYF	TGTGCCAGCAGTCGACAAGTCCACGAGCAGTACTTC
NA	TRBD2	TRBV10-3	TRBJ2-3	CAISASGRATDTQYF	TGTGCCATCAGCGCTAGCGGGAGGGCGACAGATACGCAGTATTTT
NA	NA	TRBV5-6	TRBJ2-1	CASSLGQGLGYNEQFF	TGTGCCAGCAGCTTGGGGCAGGGGCTCGGATACAATGAGCAGTTCTTC
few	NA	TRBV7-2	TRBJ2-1	CASSLGATEQFF	TGTGCCAGCAGCTTAGGGGCAACCGAGCAGTTCTTC
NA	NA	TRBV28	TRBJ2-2	CASSFGGNTGELFF	TGTGCCAGCAGTTTTGGCGGGAACACCGGGGAGCTGTTTTTT